The next 29 T cell receptor beta chains were all read from a single sample in a study of blood T cell repertoires in COVID-19. Assay: immunoSEQ multiplex PCR; the TCRdb copy retains only in-frame clones and omits some. The repertoire holds tens of thousands of clones, with roughly 83% as singletons. Sequences were obtained from peripheral blood. These receptors were obtained from a man aged 50-60 years with acute or convalescent COVID-19.

In its sample, this clone was seen a few times. The J gene is TRBJ2-1, the V gene TRBV5-5; 9 bases fit TRBD1. J lost 5 bases, V lost 1 base, and 4 bases had no gene match. This CDR3 comprises 15 residues. The germline V gene has CDR1 SGHKS and CDR2 YYEKEE (reference sequence). The CDR3 spells CASSLRGQGNNEQFF. In DNA, the CDR3 is TGTGCCAGCAGCTTGAGGGGACAGGGCAACAATGAGCAGTTCTTC.

This clone occurred a few times. This sequence joins TRBV5-4 and TRBJ2-2; the match to TRBD2 covers 14 bases. Germline-derived CDR1 and CDR2 are SGHNT and YYREEE (reference sequence). The CDR3 is 15 residues long. V lost 4 bases to trimming and J lost 5 bases; unmatched junction nucleotides: 1. The CDR3 reads CASSGTSGRTGELFF. CDR3 coding DNA: TGTGCCAGCAGCGGGACTAGCGGGAGAACCGGGGAGCTGTTTTTT.

This clone was seen once. The V and J genes are TRBV7-8 and TRBJ2-5, with 7 nucleotides matching TRBD1. Germline assignment: CDR1 SGHVS and CDR2 FQNEAQ. The V gene end was trimmed by 5 bases and the J gene end by 2 bases; junction bases not matched to a gene: 8. The CDR3 contains 15 residues. The CDR3 region is CASSKDRARQETQYF. The CDR3 DNA is TGTGCCAGCAGCAAAGACAGGGCTAGGCAAGAGACCCAGTACTTC.

This rearrangement joins TRBV28 to TRBJ2-1; 11 positions match TRBD2. The CDR3 runs to 17 residues. V shed 9 bases and J 4 bases; nucleotides not matched to a gene: 14. The germline gives CDR1 MDHEN, CDR2 SYDVKM. The CDR3 region has the DNA TGTGCCAGTACTAGCGGGAGTCCTGGAGGTGGGTACAATGAGCAGTTCTTC. This gives the protein CASTSGSPGGGYNEQFF.

J is TRBJ2-1 and V is TRBV11-3; tentative D call: TRBD2 (5 bases). Trimming took off 3 bases at V and 11 bases at J, with 11 bases between the two ends. Germline CDR1 and CDR2: SGHNT and YENEEA. The CDR3 is made up of 12 amino acids. The chain's CDR3 is CASSFGLGQQFF. The CDR3, as DNA: TGTGCCAGCAGCTTTGGACTCGGCCAGCAGTTCTTC.

The table lists this clone with a count of one. For the CDR3, the DNA is TGTGCCAGCACCTGGGCCCGAGAGACCGGGGAGCTGTTTTTT. Residues: CASTWARETGELFF. V and J are TRBV11-3 and TRBJ2-2; D remains unclear. The V and J ends lost 7 bases and 5 bases respectively, with 14 bases between them. The CDR3 is 14 residues long. Germline loops: CDR1 SGHNT, CDR2 YENEEA.

The CDR3 sequence is CASSRGLAENTGELFF. The CDR3 coding sequence is TGTGCCAGCTCACGGGGACTAGCGGAGAACACCGGGGAGCTGTTTTTT. This sequence joins TRBV18 and TRBJ2-2, with 11 bases that match TRBD2. The CDR3 contains 16 residues. Losses at the gene ends were 4 bases for V and 1 base for J; bases not matched to a gene: 2. The germline CDR1 and CDR2 sequences are KGHSH and LQKENI.

The genes are TRBV28 and TRBJ1-1; D gene unclear. The V end was cut by 3 bases, the J end by 5 bases, with 7 bases between. The CDR3 sequence is 12 residues long. Looked up from germline, CDR1 is MDHEN and CDR2 is SYDVKM. CDR3 coding DNA: TGTGCCAGCAGTTTTGTAGCTACTGAAGCTTTCTTT. It is translated as CASSFVATEAFF.

The chain combines TRBV7-2 with TRBJ2-7; TRBD2 matches 7 bases. CDR1 is SGHTA and CDR2 is FQGNSA in the germline V gene. The CDR3 consists of 16 residues. V was pared by 5 bases and J by 3 bases, with 13 bases of the junction left unmatched. The CDR3 region is CASSLLLGGGDYEQYF. CDR3 in DNA: TGTGCCAGCAGCCTATTACTAGGTGGGGGGGACTACGAGCAGTACTTC.

V is TRBV28 and J is TRBJ1-1; the D is unclear. CDR3 size: 12 residues. V was pared by 6 bases and J by 3 bases, with 8 bases between. The germline CDR1 and CDR2 sequences are MDHEN and SYDVKM. The chain's CDR3 is CASSPVYTEAFF. The CDR3, as DNA: TGTGCCAGCAGCCCCGTCTACACTGAAGCTTTCTTT.

Comments on this clone: Sequence at one end of the junction differs from germline and may be a read error. The chain couples TRBV10-2 to TRBJ2-4, with 7 bases identical to TRBD2. CDR1 is WSHSY and CDR2 is SAAADI in the germline V gene. CDR3 length equals 11 residues. The CDR3 reads CATLGGRTLNF. CDR3 coding DNA: TGCGCCACCCTGGGGGGGAGAACCTTGAACTTC.

J is TRBJ2-6 and V is TRBV28; tentatively, D is TRBD1 (5 bases). This CDR3 region has 14 residues. The V gene's germline CDR1 is MDHEN and CDR2 SYDVKM. Trimming took off 10 bases at V and 1 base at J, with 11 bases between the two ends. CDR3 residues: CATPKGSGANVLTF. In DNA, the CDR3 is TGTGCCACCCCGAAGGGGTCTGGGGCCAACGTCCTGACTTTC.

The chain recombines TRBV6-4 with TRBJ2-7; TRBD1 might be the D (5 bases). The germline V gene has CDR1 MRHNA and CDR2 SNTAGT. Between the trimmed V and J ends, which lost 8 bases and 4 bases, there was a span of 21 bases. This CDR3 is 15 amino acids long. In DNA, the CDR3 is TGTGCCAGCCAGGGCAGACCACACCGAAATTACGAGCAGTACTTC. Its translation is CASQGRPHRNYEQYF.

This chain uses TRBV6-5 with TRBJ1-4, with a tentative D call TRBD1 (5 bases). The ends were cut back, 7 bases at V and 8 bases at J, with 14 bases in the middle. The CDR3 has 13 amino acids. Germline assignment: CDR1 MNHEY and CDR2 SVGAGI. DNA for the CDR3: TGTGCCAGCAAATCCCAGGGAGGAGAAAAACTGTTTTTT. Residues: CASKSQGGEKLFF.

The V call is TRBV4-2, the J call TRBJ2-3; a weak D match, TRBD2 (5 bases). The germline V gene has CDR1 LGHNA and CDR2 YNFKEQ. The V end was cut by 0 bases, the J end by 1 base, with 11 bases between. CDR3 length equals 16 residues. CDR3 coding DNA: TGTGCCAGCAGCCAAGAGTCCGGGATAGGCACAGATACGCAGTATTTT. Translation gives CASSQESGIGTDTQYF.

This sequence joins TRBV4-1 and TRBJ2-1; possibly TRBD2 for D (5 bases). The germline V gene has CDR1 MGHRA and CDR2 YSYEKL. Trimming left V 1 base short and J 5 bases short, with 15 bases between. The CDR3 spans 16 residues. Here the CDR3 reads CASSQASGVADNEQFF. CDR3 nucleotide sequence: TGCGCCAGCAGCCAAGCAAGCGGAGTCGCCGACAATGAGCAGTTCTTC.

This clone was picked up a small number of times. The V gene is TRBV6-5, the J gene TRBJ1-6; D call uncertain. The germline V gene has CDR1 MNHEY and CDR2 SVGAGI. The V gene lost 6 bases and the J gene lost 7 bases, with 7 bases spanning the gap. The CDR3 contains 12 residues. The CDR3 DNA follows: TGTGCCAGCAGCCACCAGAATTCACCCCTCCACTTT. It translates to CASSHQNSPLHF.

This clone occurred a few times. The chain uses TRBV27 and TRBJ1-2, with D perhaps TRBD1 (5 bases). The V gene lost 5 bases and the J gene lost 4 bases, with 17 bases spanning the gap. Germline CDR1 and CDR2: MNHEY and SMNVEV (reference sequence). The CDR3 contains 15 residues. The CDR3 loop reads CASSITPGLSYGYTF. CDR3 nucleotides: TGTGCCAGCAGTATCACCCCGGGACTGAGCTATGGCTACACCTTC.

J is TRBJ2-5 and V is TRBV5-1; TRBD2 aligns across 12 bases. The V and J ends lost 5 bases and 1 base, in that order; junction bases with no gene match: 3. Germline V gene lookup returns CDR1 SGHRS and CDR2 YFSETQ. The CDR3 is 15 residues long. CDR3 in DNA: TGCGCCAGCAGGGGACTAGCGGGTAGCCAAGAGACCCAGTACTTC. Translating gives CASRGLAGSQETQYF.

This clone appeared once. CDR3 amino acids: CATIRTGGRWGTDTQYF. The CDR3 nucleotides are TGTGCCACCATACGGACAGGGGGCCGGTGGGGCACAGATACGCAGTATTTT. The V gene is TRBV27, the J gene TRBJ2-3, with TRBD1 matching 11 bases. There are 17 residues in the CDR3. J gave up 1 base and V 10 bases, and 13 bases lay outside the gene matches. Germline values: CDR1 MNHEY, CDR2 SMNVEV (reference sequence).

J is TRBJ2-1 and V is TRBV7-8; maybe TRBD2 (7 bases). CDR1 is SGHVS and CDR2 is FQNEAQ in the germline V gene. The CDR3 runs 15 residues. Deletions cut 1 base from V and 4 bases from J, with 11 bases between. The CDR3: CASSLGGGPYNEQFF. Written as DNA, the CDR3 is TGTGCCAGCAGCTTAGGGGGGGGCCCGTACAATGAGCAGTTCTTC.

The chain is built from TRBV6-4 and TRBJ2-6; possibly TRBD2 for D (5 bases). Germline lookup yields CDR1 MRHNA and CDR2 SNTAGT. The CDR3 loop spans 14 amino acids. Deletions cut 4 bases from V and 4 bases from J, with 8 bases between. The CDR3 bases are TGTGCCAGCAGTGCGGGATCCGGGGCCAACGTCCTGACTTTC. Protein product: CASSAGSGANVLTF.

This clone has a single count. V gene TRBV3-1 (or the pseudogene TRBV3-2) combines with J gene TRBJ1-5, with 9 bases matching TRBD1. The CDR3 is 16 amino acids. The trim removed 1 base at V and 4 bases at J, leaving 5 bases unmatched. Germline lookup yields CDR1 LGHDT and CDR2 YNNKEL (reference sequence). CDR3 DNA sequence: TGTGCCAGCAGCCAAGGTTCAGGACAGGGGAATCAGCCCCAGCATTTT. Protein sequence: CASSQGSGQGNQPQHF.

This clone was detected a few times. This chain uses TRBV7-3 with TRBJ2-3; 14 bases line up with TRBD2. Germline V gives CDR1 SGHTA, CDR2 FQGTGA. The J segment lost 7 bases and the V segment lost 5 bases, leaving 14 bases of the junction unmatched. The CDR3 is 18 residues long. Here the CDR3 reads CASSRNAQTSGGENTQYF. The DNA of the CDR3 is TGTGCCAGCAGCCGAAACGCCCAGACTAGCGGGGGGGAGAATACGCAGTATTTT. The full variable domain, completed using reference TRBV7-3 and TRBJ2-3, is GAGVSQTPSNKVTEKGKYVELRCDPISGHTALYWYRQSLGQGPEFLIYFQGTGAADDSGLPNDRFFAVRPEGSVSTLKIQRTERGDSAVYLCASSRNAQTSGGENTQYFGPGTRLTVL.

The chain couples TRBV2 to TRBJ2-1; 11 nucleotides agree with TRBD2. Germline lookup yields CDR1 SNHLY and CDR2 FYNNEI. CDR3 length equals 16 residues. V dropped 8 bases and J dropped 5; count of bases not matched to a gene: 11. The CDR3 loop is CASPGLAGSWNNEQFF. DNA of the CDR3: TGTGCCAGCCCTGGACTAGCGGGTTCCTGGAACAATGAGCAGTTCTTC.

The V gene is TRBV7-3, the J gene TRBJ2-7; TRBD1 matches at 7 bases. V shed 5 bases and J 7 bases; nucleotides not matched to a gene: 8. CDR3 length: 13 residues. Per germline, CDR1 SGHTA and CDR2 FQGTGA. The CDR3 region has the DNA TGTGCCAGCAGCCTCCGACAGGGTAGGGAGCAGTACTTC. This sequence encodes CASSLRQGREQYF.

This clone was observed a few times. CDR3 nucleotide sequence: TGCGCCAGCAGTGGACTGACAGGGGAGCGGGAAAAACTGTTTTTT. This codes for CASSGLTGEREKLFF. This chain links TRBV10-2 with TRBJ1-4; 8 bases map to TRBD1. Unmatched junction bases numbered 9, after V lost 4 bases and J lost 8 bases. The CDR3 sequence is 15 residues long. Germline-derived CDR1 and CDR2 are WSHSY and SAAADI.

V and J are TRBV3-1 (or the pseudogene TRBV3-2) and TRBJ1-5; D gene unclear. Germline CDR1 is LGHDT and CDR2 is YNNKEL (reference sequence). The CDR3 spans 13 residues. V lost 2 bases and J 9 bases, leaving 11 bases between the germline ends. CDR3 bases: TGTGCCAGCAGCCAACAGTTGGCTGCGCCCCAGCATTTT. Translating it yields CASSQQLAAPQHF.

The rearrangement uses TRBV12-5 and TRBJ1-5; D uncertain. V was shortened by 7 bases and J by 4 bases, with 8 bases between the two germline ends. CDR1 and CDR2 (germline): LGHNT, FRNRAP. The CDR3 extends over 12 amino acids. CDR3 DNA sequence: TGTGCTAGTGCATCGGGGAATCAGCCCCAGCATTTT. It codes for CASASGNQPQHF.